This paragraph covers one T cell receptor beta chain sequence. The antigen remains undetermined. Germline V gene lookup returns CDR1 LNHDA and CDR2 SQIVND (reference sequence). Losses at the gene ends were 4 bases for V and 15 bases for J; bases not matched to a gene: 12. This CDR3 is built from 14 residues. The data originate from a study of T-cell reconstitution after alpha-beta-depleted transplantation in children. General observations from the study: Diversity of TCRbeta at day 60 was high in some patients, arising from surviving recipient T cells and thymic progenitors.

Researchers prepared the TCRbeta library using unique molecular identifiers, the study reports. TCRdb passed the PCR reads through MiXCR, listing each CDR3 protein once. The sample records about 460,000 distinct CDR3 sequences, 11% being singletons. This receptor was taken from a female patient under 10 years old who had a stem cell transplant for aplastic anemia, so the T cells may come from the graft donor. The sample was PBMCs, mostly from graft donor cells, taken 180 days after TCRalphabeta/CD19-depleted stem cell transplant. The genes are TRBV19 and TRBJ2-1, with 10 bases fitting TRBD2. The CDR3 here is CASSSWESGRARFF. The CDR3 DNA follows: TGTGCCAGTAGTAGCTGGGAGAGCGGGAGGGCGCGGTTCTTC.